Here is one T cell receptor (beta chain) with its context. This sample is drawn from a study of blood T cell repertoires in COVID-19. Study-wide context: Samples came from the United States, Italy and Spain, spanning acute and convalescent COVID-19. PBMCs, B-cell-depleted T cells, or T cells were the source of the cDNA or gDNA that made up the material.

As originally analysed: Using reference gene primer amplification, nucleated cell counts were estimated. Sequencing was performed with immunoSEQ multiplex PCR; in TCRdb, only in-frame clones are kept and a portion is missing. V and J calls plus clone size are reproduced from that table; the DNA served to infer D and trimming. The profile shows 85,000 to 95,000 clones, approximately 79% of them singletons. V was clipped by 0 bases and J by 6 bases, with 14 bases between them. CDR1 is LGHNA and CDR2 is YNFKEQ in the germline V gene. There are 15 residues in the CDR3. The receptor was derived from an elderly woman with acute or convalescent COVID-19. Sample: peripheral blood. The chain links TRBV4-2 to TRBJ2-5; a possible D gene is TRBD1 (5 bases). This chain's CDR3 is CASSQDLVTVQTQYF. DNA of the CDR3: TGTGCCAGCAGCCAAGATCTAGTGACAGTACAGACCCAGTACTTC.